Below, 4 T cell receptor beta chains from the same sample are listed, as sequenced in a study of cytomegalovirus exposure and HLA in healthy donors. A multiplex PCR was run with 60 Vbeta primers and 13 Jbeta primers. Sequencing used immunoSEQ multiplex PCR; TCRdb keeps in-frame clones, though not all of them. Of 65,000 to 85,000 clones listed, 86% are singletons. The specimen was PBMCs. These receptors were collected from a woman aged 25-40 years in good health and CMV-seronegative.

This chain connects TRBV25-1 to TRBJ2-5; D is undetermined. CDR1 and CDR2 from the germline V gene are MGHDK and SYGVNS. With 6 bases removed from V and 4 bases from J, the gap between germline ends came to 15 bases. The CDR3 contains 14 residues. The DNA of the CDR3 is TGTGCCAGCAGCCAATACGGCGGAATAGAGACCCAGTACTTC. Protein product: CASSQYGGIETQYF. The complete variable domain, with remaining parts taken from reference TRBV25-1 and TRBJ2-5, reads EADIYQTPRYLVIGTGKKITLECSQTMGHDKMYWYQQDPGMELHLIHYSYGVNSTEKGDLSSESTVSRIRTEHFPLTLESARPSHTSQYLCASSQYGGIETQYFGPGTRLLVL.

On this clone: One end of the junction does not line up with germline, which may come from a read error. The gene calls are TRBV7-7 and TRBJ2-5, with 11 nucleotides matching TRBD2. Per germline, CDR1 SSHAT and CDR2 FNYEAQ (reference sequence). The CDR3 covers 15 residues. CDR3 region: CASSLGGTSGETQYF. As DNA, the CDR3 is TGTGCTAGCAGCTTAGGTGGGACTAGCGGAGAGACCCAGTACTTC.

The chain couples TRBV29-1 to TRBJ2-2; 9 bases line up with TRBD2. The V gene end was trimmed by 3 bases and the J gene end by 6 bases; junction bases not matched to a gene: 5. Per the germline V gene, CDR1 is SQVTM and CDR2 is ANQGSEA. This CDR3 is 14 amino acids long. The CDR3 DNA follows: TGCAGCGTTGAGGCGGGAGGGCCGGCCGGGGAGCTGTTTTTT. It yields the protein CSVEAGGPAGELFF.

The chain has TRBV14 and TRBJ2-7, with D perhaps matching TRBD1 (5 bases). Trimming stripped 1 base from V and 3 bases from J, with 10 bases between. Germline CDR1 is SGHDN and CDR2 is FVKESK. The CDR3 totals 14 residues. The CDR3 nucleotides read TGTGCCAGCAGCCAAGTTGGTAGGGGCTACGAGCAGTACTTC. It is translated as CASSQVGRGYEQYF. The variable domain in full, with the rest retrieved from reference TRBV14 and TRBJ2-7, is EAGVTQFPSHSVIEKGQTVTLRCDPISGHDNLYWYRRVMGKEIKFLLHFVKESKQDESGMPNNRFLAERTGGTYSTLKVQPAELEDSGVYFCASSQVGRGYEQYFGPGTRLTVT.